One sample yielded the 4 T cell receptor beta chains listed below, sequenced in a study of regulatory T cells in long-lasting Graves disease. For TCR beta, libraries came from iRepertoire HTBI primers and Arm-PCR of CDR3 regions. TCRdb re-derived calls from the multiplex PCR reads in MiXCR, one entry per CDR3 protein. Of a few hundred thousand distinct CDR3 sequences listed, over 15% were seen once; the top ten hold 25% to 30%. Time point reported: newly diagnosed GD, antithyroid drugs for less than 3 months. The TCR library used RNA extracted from PBMCs. These sequences were also reported in another study, on T cells in Graves' hyperthyroidism and ophthalmopathy.

The sequences come from peripheral blood mononuclear cells (PBMCs), collected at new diagnosis, from a patient treated with antithyroid drugs. These receptors all stem from a man aged 40-50 years with Graves disease.

The rearrangement joins TRBV7-2 to TRBJ2-7; possibly TRBD1 for D (6 bases). The CDR3 consists of 14 residues. Trimming stripped 4 bases from V and 4 bases from J, with 14 bases between. The germline CDR1 and CDR2 sequences are SGHTA and FQGNSA. The CDR3 spells CASSSNREKYEQYF. The CDR3 nucleotides are TGTGCCAGCAGCTCTAACAGGGAAAAGTACGAGCAGTACTTC.

At least ten counts were recorded for this clonotype. The J gene is TRBJ2-7, the V gene TRBV3-1; 8 bases agree with TRBD2. The CDR3 totals 14 residues. V lost 1 base and J lost 7; bases outside the gene matches: 6. CDR1 LGHDT and CDR2 YNNKEL come from the germline V gene (reference sequence). This CDR3 is CASSQVDPGGEQYF. The CDR3 nucleotides are TGTGCCAGCAGCCAAGTCGATCCGGGGGGGGAGCAGTACTTC.

The chain uses TRBV7-2 and TRBJ2-3; either TRBD1 or TRBD2 may supply D (5 bases each). The CDR3 has 15 residues. In germline, CDR1 is SGHTA, CDR2 FQGNSA. V lost 3 bases, J lost 2 bases, and 12 bases lay in between. The CDR3 loop reads CASSFYGAATDTQYF. CDR3 nucleotide sequence: TGTGCCAGCAGCTTCTACGGGGCCGCCACAGATACGCAGTATTTT.

This chain uses TRBV20-1 with TRBJ2-2; TRBD2 aligns across 9 bases. The V and J ends lost 0 bases and 5 bases, in that order; junction bases with no gene match: 7. Germline assignment: CDR1 DFQATT and CDR2 SNEGSKA (reference sequence). The length of the CDR3 is 16 residues. CDR3 sequence (DNA): TGCAGTGCTAGAGATGGTGGCGGGGGGGAAACCGGGGAGCTGTTTTTT. It translates to CSARDGGGGETGELFF.